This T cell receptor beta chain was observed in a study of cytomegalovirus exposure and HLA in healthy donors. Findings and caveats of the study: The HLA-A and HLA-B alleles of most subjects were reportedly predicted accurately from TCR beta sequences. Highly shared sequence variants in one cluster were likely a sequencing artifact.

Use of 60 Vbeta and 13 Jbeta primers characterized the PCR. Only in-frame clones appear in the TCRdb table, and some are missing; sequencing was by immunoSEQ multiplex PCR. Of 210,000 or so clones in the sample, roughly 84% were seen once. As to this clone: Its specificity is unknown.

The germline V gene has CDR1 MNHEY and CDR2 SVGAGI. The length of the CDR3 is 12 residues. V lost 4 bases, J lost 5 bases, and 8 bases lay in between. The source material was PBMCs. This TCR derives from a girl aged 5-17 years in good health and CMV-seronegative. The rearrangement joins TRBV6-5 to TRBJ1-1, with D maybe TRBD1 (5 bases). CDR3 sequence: CASSSRQTEAFF. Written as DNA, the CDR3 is TGTGCCAGCAGTTCGAGACAGACTGAAGCTTTCTTT.